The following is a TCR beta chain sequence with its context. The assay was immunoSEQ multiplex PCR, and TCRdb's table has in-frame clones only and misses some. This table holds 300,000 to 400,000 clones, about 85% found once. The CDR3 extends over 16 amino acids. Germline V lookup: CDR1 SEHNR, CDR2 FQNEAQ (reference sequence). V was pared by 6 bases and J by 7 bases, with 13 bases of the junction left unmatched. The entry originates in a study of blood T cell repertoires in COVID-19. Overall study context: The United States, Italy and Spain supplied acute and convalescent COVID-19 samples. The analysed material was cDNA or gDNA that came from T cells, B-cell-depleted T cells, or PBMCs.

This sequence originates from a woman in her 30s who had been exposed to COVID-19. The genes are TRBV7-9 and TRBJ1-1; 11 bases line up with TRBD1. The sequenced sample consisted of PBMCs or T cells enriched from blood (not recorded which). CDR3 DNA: TGTGCCAGCAGTCGGACAGGGGGCGAGGTCGTGCTTGAAGCTTTCTTT. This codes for CASSRTGGEVVLEAFF.